This TCR beta chain was retrieved from a study of PD-1 blockade in classical Hodgkin lymphoma. Study-wide findings and caveats: Significant TCR diversity gains by C4D1 occurred in CD4+ but not CD8+ cells.

Clones were read by immunoSEQ multiplex PCR, and TCRdb kept only the in-frame ones, dropping some. The data show about 66,000 clones, with around 75% seen just once and approximately 8.4% held by the top ten. Every patient relapsed after autologous stem cell transplantation, and brentuximab vedotin exposure varied. On this clone: Its antigen is as yet unknown.

The J segment lost 3 bases and the V segment lost 0 bases, leaving 8 bases of the junction unmatched. The CDR3 has 16 amino acids. CDR1 and CDR2 (germline): SGDLS, YYNGEE. The chain links TRBV9 to TRBJ1-2; 7 bases match TRBD1. This receptor was taken from a human donor with classical Hodgkin lymphoma. This specimen was peripheral blood mononuclear cells (PBMCs), taken before the second cycle of nivolumab. CDR3 nucleotide sequence: TGTGCCAGCAGCGTAGCGCAGGGGGGGAATGACTATGGCTACACCTTC. It encodes CASSVAQGGNDYGYTF.